These T cell receptor beta chains were read from a single sample in a study of identifying expanded T cells in peripheral blood. Clones were read by immunoSEQ multiplex PCR, and TCRdb kept only the in-frame ones, dropping some. The table shows over 45,000 clones, with under 85% occurring only once. The sequencing sample was made of blood. All receptors derive from a person aged 18 to 70 in good health. CDR3s include the opening cysteine and the closing phenylalanine or tryptophan. A D gene is named only where the DNA matches it firmly. The size entry is marked missing in some rows and otherwise reads once, few, many or a size class.

abundance,j_gene,v_gene,d_gene,CDR3nt,CDR3aa
NA,TRBJ2-2,TRBV7-8,NA,TGTGCCAGCAGTCACCGGGCGCGGGCCCTTACCGGGGAGCTGTTTTTT,CASSHRARALTGELFF
NA,TRBJ2-7,TRBV30,TRBD1,TGTGCCTGGAGTCAAGGGACAGGGGGTCGTTACGAGCAGTACTTC,CAWSQGTGGRYEQYF
NA,TRBJ1-1,TRBV19,NA,TGTGCCAGTAGTATACGGGGGAGGGCTTTCTTT,CASSIRGRAFF
once,TRBJ1-3,TRBV7-6,NA,TGTGCCAGCAGCTTAGGCGGAAACACCATATATTTT,CASSLGGNTIYF
NA,TRBJ2-5,TRBV10-3,NA,TGTGCCATCGGGGGGGCCGGGGAGACCCAGTACTTC,CAIGGAGETQYF
NA,TRBJ2-7,TRBV15,TRBD2,TGTGCCACCAGCAGTAGACTAGCGGGAGAATTACACTTC,CATSSRLAGELHF
once,TRBJ1-1,TRBV5-1,NA,TGCGCCAGCAGACCCACCCAGGGTATATTAATGAACACTGAAGCTTTCTTT,CASRPTQGILMNTEAFF
many,TRBJ1-2,TRBV30,NA,TGTGCCTGGGCCCAGGGTTACTTCCCGGGCTACACCTTC,CAWAQGYFPGYTF
once,TRBJ1-1,TRBV7-2,NA,TGTGCCAGCAGCCCCTTGGGCACCGCGAGCACTGAAGCTTTCTTT,CASSPLGTASTEAFF
once,TRBJ1-2,TRBV30,NA,TGTGCCTATCCAAGACAGTCCTATGGCTACACCTTC,CAYPRQSYGYTF
NA,TRBJ2-1,TRBV29-1,NA,TGCAGCGCCCAGGCAAGAAACAATGAGCAGTTCTTC,CSAQARNNEQFF
few,TRBJ2-1,TRBV7-2,NA,TGTGCCAGCAGCACCGTAACCTACAATGAGCAGTTCTTC,CASSTVTYNEQFF
NA,TRBJ2-5,TRBV29-1,NA,TGCACCATCCGGGGCGGAGAGACCCAGTACTTC,CTIRGGETQYF
NA,TRBJ2-1,TRBV4-1,NA,TGCGCCAGCAGCCAAGCATTAGGTGCTAGTGGTGAGCAGTTCTTC,CASSQALGASGEQFF
NA,TRBJ2-7,TRBV30,NA,TGTGCCTGGAGTGTTGGGATCTACGAGCAGTACTTC,CAWSVGIYEQYF
once,TRBJ1-1,TRBV9,TRBD1,TGTGCCAGCAGCGTTTCGGACAGGGGGCAGACTGAAGCTTTCTTT,CASSVSDRGQTEAFF
NA,TRBJ2-7,TRBV19,NA,TGTGCCAGTAGTATAGATTCAAGCAGCTCCTACGAGCAGTACTTC,CASSIDSSSSYEQYF
NA,TRBJ1-3,TRBV11-2,NA,TGTGCCAGCAGCCCGACCAGGGGAGCTGGAAACACCATATATTTT,CASSPTRGAGNTIYF
NA,TRBJ1-6,TRBV7-9,TRBD1,TGTGCCAGCGGGACAGCGAATTCACCCCTCCACTTT,CASGTANSPLHF
NA,TRBJ1-6,TRBV19,TRBD1,TGTGCCAGTAGTATAGCGGAAAGGGGGCGTTCACCCCTCCACTTT,CASSIAERGRSPLHF
many,TRBJ2-7,TRBV2,TRBD2,TGTGCCAGCAGCAGACTAGCGGGAGCCCCCGAGCAGTACTTC,CASSRLAGAPEQYF
once,TRBJ2-3,TRBV6-5,NA,TGTGCCAGCCTATCTTTTTCCACAGATACGCAGTATTTT,CASLSFSTDTQYF
few,TRBJ1-1,TRBV5-1,NA,TGCGCCAGCAGCTTAAGCATGGGGGGGTATGAAGCTTTCTTT,CASSLSMGGYEAFF
NA,TRBJ2-2,TRBV4-3,NA,TGCGCCAGCAGCCAAGTAGGCTCATTAACCGGGGAGCTGTTTTTT,CASSQVGSLTGELFF
NA,TRBJ2-7,TRBV19,TRBD1,TGTGCCAGTAGTATCAAAGGGACAGGGCTGGGCGAGCAGTACTTC,CASSIKGTGLGEQYF
once,TRBJ2-2,TRBV15,TRBD1,TGTGCCACCAGCAGAGGAGCCGGGACAGCGAACACCGGGGAGCTGTTTTTT,CATSRGAGTANTGELFF
NA,TRBJ1-2,TRBV6-6,NA,TGTGCCAGCAGCTCCCCGGGACTCAACTATGGCTACACCTTC,CASSSPGLNYGYTF
NA,TRBJ1-2,TRBV6-1,NA,TGTGCCAGCAGTGATGGCATCACGTCGGGCTATGGCTACACCTTC,CASSDGITSGYGYTF
NA,TRBJ2-7,TRBV5-1,NA,TGCGCCAGCAGCTTGGAGGACGGGAGAAAGGACGAGCAGTACTTC,CASSLEDGRKDEQYF
NA,TRBJ1-1,TRBV6-4,NA,TGTGCCAGCAGTTTTTGGGTGGGAACTGAAGCTTTCTTT,CASSFWVGTEAFF
NA,TRBJ2-3,TRBV30,NA,TGTGCCTTTAAGGGGGGTACAGATACGCAGTATTTT,CAFKGGTDTQYF
NA,TRBJ2-1,TRBV11-2,NA,TGTGCCAGCAGCTCCCGACTAGTAGGGGGCGGGAATGAGCAGTTCTTC,CASSSRLVGGGNEQFF
NA,TRBJ1-5,TRBV7-2,TRBD1,TGTGCCAGCAGCCCTGGACAGGGAAAGGGTCAGCCCCAGCATTTT,CASSPGQGKGQPQHF
NA,TRBJ2-1,TRBV25-1,TRBD2,TGTGCCAGCAGTGACCTTATCGGGACTAGCGCAAATGAGCAGTTCTTC,CASSDLIGTSANEQFF
NA,TRBJ2-2,TRBV5-1,NA,TGCGCCAGCAGCTTGGGCAGCCAACTACTCAACACCGGGGAGCTGTTTTTT,CASSLGSQLLNTGELFF
NA,TRBJ2-6,TRBV19,NA,TGTGCCAGTAGTATAGTTCCGGGCTCTGGGGCCAACGTCCTGACTTTC,CASSIVPGSGANVLTF
NA,TRBJ1-3,TRBV7-2,NA,TGTGCCAGCAGCTTAGCGGGCAGCTCTGGAAACACCATATATTTT,CASSLAGSSGNTIYF
NA,TRBJ1-5,TRBV30,TRBD1,TGTGCCTGGAGTGTAGCATCAGGGGGCTTCGGCAATCAGCCCCAGCATTTT,CAWSVASGGFGNQPQHF
few,TRBJ2-3,TRBV4-2,TRBD2,TGTGCCAGCAGCCTAGCGGGGGGCACAGATACGCAGTATTTT,CASSLAGGTDTQYF
NA,TRBJ1-1,TRBV6-1,NA,TGTGCCAGCAGTGAATTCGGCGGGGCTGAAGCTTTCTTT,CASSEFGGAEAFF
NA,TRBJ2-3,TRBV11-1,NA,TGTGCCAGCAGCTTATTTCTCCGGGAAACGACAGATACGCAGTATTTT,CASSLFLRETTDTQYF
once,TRBJ2-1,TRBV12-5,TRBD1,TGTGCTAGTGGTTTAAGGGGACAGGGGGACGAGCAGTTCTTC,CASGLRGQGDEQFF
NA,TRBJ2-2,TRBV7-3,TRBD2,TGTGCCAGCAGCCGAGGACCTAGCGGGGGAGGAGCCGGGGAGCTGTTTTTT,CASSRGPSGGGAGELFF
NA,TRBJ1-3,TRBV7-2,NA,TGTGCCAGCAGCCCATCGAGGTCTGGAAACACCATATATTTT,CASSPSRSGNTIYF
once,TRBJ1-3,TRBV30,NA,TGTGCCTGGAGTGTAGGGTCTGGAAACACCATATATTTT,CAWSVGSGNTIYF
NA,TRBJ2-1,TRBV7-2,TRBD2,TGTGCCAGCAGCCAGCGGGCTAGCGGGAGAATCAATGAGCAGTTCTTC,CASSQRASGRINEQFF
few,TRBJ1-1,TRBV27,TRBD1,TGTGCCAGCAGACGGGACAGGACGAACACTGAAGCTTTCTTT,CASRRDRTNTEAFF
NA,TRBJ2-7,TRBV7-2,TRBD1,TGTGCCAGCAGCTTATCGAGGGACAGCCTCTACGAGCAGTACTTC,CASSLSRDSLYEQYF
NA,TRBJ2-5,TRBV29-1,NA,TGCAGCGGGGGGCGATTTCGGGAGACCCAGTACTTC,CSGGRFRETQYF
NA,TRBJ1-6,TRBV18,NA,TGTGCCAGCTCACCTCACAGCAATTCACCCCTCCACTTT,CASSPHSNSPLHF
NA,TRBJ2-3,TRBV7-3,NA,TGTGCCAGCAGCCAGGGCGCTAGCACAGATACGCAGTATTTT,CASSQGASTDTQYF
few,TRBJ2-1,TRBV7-9,TRBD2,TGTGCCAGCAGCTTAAGGACTAGCGGGAGGAATGAGCAGTTCTTC,CASSLRTSGRNEQFF
NA,TRBJ2-1,TRBV6-6,TRBD2,TGTGCCAGCAGTGACGCTAGCGGGGGACACAATGAGCAGTTCTTC,CASSDASGGHNEQFF